The entry that follows covers one T cell receptor beta chain sequence. The sample belongs to a study of blood T cell repertoires in COVID-19. Study-level background: From T cells, B-cell-depleted T cells, or PBMCs came the material, which was cDNA or gDNA.

The assay was immunoSEQ multiplex PCR, and TCRdb's table has in-frame clones only and misses some. The sample yields about 320,000 clones, more than 85% seen once. This CDR3 contains 12 residues. Looked up from germline, CDR1 is SQVTM and CDR2 is ANQGSEA. Trimming stripped 3 bases from V and 8 bases from J, with 11 bases between. Sequenced input: PBMCs or T cells enriched from blood (not recorded which). This TCR came from a woman under 40 who had been exposed to COVID-19. The chain employs TRBV29-1 and TRBJ2-1; the D gene is possibly TRBD2 (6 bases). This CDR3 is CSVDPGGDEQFF. CDR3 bases: TGCAGCGTTGATCCTGGCGGGGATGAGCAGTTCTTC.